A single sample gave rise to the 8 T cell receptor beta chains below, sequenced in a study of Ad26.COV2.S vaccination and SARS-CoV-2 variants. Treatment specified: 15 to 20 received Ad26.COV2.S at low or high dose, single or two shots; about 5 received placebo; per-sample allocation not given. Material that was analyzed had been drawn on day 63 after the first vaccine or placebo injection. Produced via immunoSEQ multiplex PCR; TCRdb's table is partial and in-frame only. The sample has some 480,000 clones, approximately 88% seen once. Source: peripheral blood, taken in a trial of Ad26.COV2.S vaccine versus placebo. The receptor source for this set is a person aged 18-60 years who received the Ad26.COV2.S COVID-19 vaccine or a placebo.

This clone has a single count. The rearrangement uses TRBV28 and TRBJ2-6; D may be TRBD2 (6 bases). From germline, CDR1 is MDHEN and CDR2 SYDVKM. The ends were cut back, 4 bases at V and 4 bases at J, with 17 bases in the middle. The CDR3 is 17 amino acids. CDR3 sequence (DNA): TGTGCCAGCAGTTCAACGGAGGGGATAACAGGGGCCAACGTCCTGACTTTC. Protein sequence: CASSSTEGITGANVLTF.

This clone appeared once. The chain is built from TRBV19 and TRBJ2-6; D is possibly TRBD1 (6 bases). The germline CDR1 and CDR2 sequences are LNHDA and SQIVND (reference sequence). The V and J ends lost 3 bases and 0 bases respectively, with 12 bases between them. The CDR3 runs 17 residues. The CDR3 nucleotides read TGTGCCAGTAGTATGGGTAGGGGGAGCTCTGGGGCCAACGTCCTGACTTTC. The encoded protein is CASSMGRGSSGANVLTF.

V gene TRBV7-2 combines with J gene TRBJ2-1, with 12 nucleotides matching TRBD2. The germline V gene has CDR1 SGHTA and CDR2 FQGNSA. V lost 6 bases and J lost 6; bases outside the gene matches: 3. The CDR3 contains 14 residues. The CDR3 DNA reads as TGTGCCAGCAGTCTAGCGGGAGGGCCCAATGAGCAGTTCTTC. Translation: CASSLAGGPNEQFF. The full variable domain, with the rest looked up from reference TRBV7-2 and TRBJ2-1, is GAGVSQSPSNKVTEKGKDVELRCDPISGHTALYWYRQSLGQGLEFLIYFQGNSAPDKSGLPSDRFSAERTGGSVSTLTIQRTQQEDSAVYLCASSLAGGPNEQFFGPGTRLTVL.

Only one count was recorded for this clone. This chain links TRBV6-5 with TRBJ1-5; 7 bases align to TRBD1. CDR1 MNHEY and CDR2 SVGAGI come from the germline V gene. The CDR3 spans 15 residues. V shed 6 bases, J shed 4 bases, and the junction held 9 bases outside the gene matches. Written as DNA, the CDR3 is TGTGCCAGCAGCCATGAACAGGGGCCGAATCAGCCCCAGCATTTT. Protein: CASSHEQGPNQPQHF.

The V gene is TRBV15, the J gene TRBJ2-3, with a tentative D call TRBD1 (6 bases). The CDR3 extends over 16 amino acids. The V end lost 0 bases, the J end lost 0 bases, and 10 bases lay between the germline ends. Germline CDR1 LNHNV, CDR2 YYDKDF (reference sequence). CDR3 sequence (DNA): TGTGCCACCAGCAGAGACCCTGGGGGCAGCACAGATACGCAGTATTTT. It is translated as CATSRDPGGSTDTQYF.

This rearrangement joins TRBV19 to TRBJ2-7; 7 positions agree with TRBD2. Unmatched junction bases numbered 7, after V lost 3 bases and J lost 2 bases. The CDR3 is 15 residues long. Germline CDR1 reads LNHDA; CDR2 reads SQIVND (reference sequence). The CDR3 spells CASSISGGTTYEQYF. The DNA of the CDR3 is TGTGCCAGTAGTATCTCGGGAGGCACGACCTACGAGCAGTACTTC.

This chain connects TRBV3-1 (or the pseudogene TRBV3-2) to TRBJ2-3; a weak D match, TRBD2 (6 bases). CDR3 length: 13 amino acids. V was shortened by 4 bases and J by 10 bases, with 15 bases between the two germline ends. Per germline, CDR1 LGHDT and CDR2 YNNKEL (reference sequence). DNA of the CDR3: TGTGCCAGCAGCCCGACTTTGGAGGGGTCGCAGTATTTT. It yields the protein CASSPTLEGSQYF.

The V and J genes are TRBV30 and TRBJ2-3, with 10 bases aligning to TRBD2. CDR1 and CDR2 from the germline V gene are GTSNPN and SVGIG (reference sequence). The CDR3 has 15 residues. After removal of 4 bases from V and 2 bases from J, the junction contained 6 bases not matched to a gene. CDR3 sequence (DNA): TGTGCCTGGACCCGGCTAGCGGGAGTCACAGATACGCAGTATTTT. As protein: CAWTRLAGVTDTQYF.